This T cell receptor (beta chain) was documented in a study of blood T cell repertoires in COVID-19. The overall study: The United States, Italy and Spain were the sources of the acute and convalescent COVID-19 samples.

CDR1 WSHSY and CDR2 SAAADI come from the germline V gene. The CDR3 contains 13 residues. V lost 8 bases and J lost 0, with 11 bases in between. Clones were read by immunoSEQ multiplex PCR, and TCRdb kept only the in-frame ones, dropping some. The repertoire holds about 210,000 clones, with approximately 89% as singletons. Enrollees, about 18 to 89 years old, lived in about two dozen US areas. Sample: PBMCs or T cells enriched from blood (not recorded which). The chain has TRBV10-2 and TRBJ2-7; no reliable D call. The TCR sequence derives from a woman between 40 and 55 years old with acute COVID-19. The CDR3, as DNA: TGCGCCAGCCGCCGACAAAGCTCCTACGAGCAGTACTTC. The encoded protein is CASRRQSSYEQYF.